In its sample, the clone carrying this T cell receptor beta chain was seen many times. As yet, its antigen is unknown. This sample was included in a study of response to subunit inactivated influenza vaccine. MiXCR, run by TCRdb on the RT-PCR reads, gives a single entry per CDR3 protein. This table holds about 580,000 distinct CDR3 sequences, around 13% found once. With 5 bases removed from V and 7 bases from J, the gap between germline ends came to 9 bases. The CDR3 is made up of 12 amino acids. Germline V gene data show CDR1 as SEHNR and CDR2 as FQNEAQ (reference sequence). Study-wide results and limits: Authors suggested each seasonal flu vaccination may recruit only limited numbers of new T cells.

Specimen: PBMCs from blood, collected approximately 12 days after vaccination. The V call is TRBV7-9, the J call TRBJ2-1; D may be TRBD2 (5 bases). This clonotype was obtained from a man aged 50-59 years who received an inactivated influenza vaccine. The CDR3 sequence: CASSPDLNEQFF. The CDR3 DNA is TGTGCCAGCAGCCCGGACTTAAATGAGCAGTTCTTC.